This T cell receptor (beta chain) was sequenced during a study of OX40 agonist ivuxolimab in advanced cancers. Broadly, across the study: Ivuxolimab, which targeted the costimulatory receptor OX40 (CD134), was an agonistic, fully human IgG2 monoclonal antibody. Intravenous ivuxolimab was administered to patients every 2 weeks at six dose levels: 0.01, 0.1, 0.3, 1.5, 3 and 10 mg/kg. Of the roughly 51 patients in dose escalation, 19 had hepatocellular carcinoma, about 15 had melanoma, 9 had renal cell carcinoma and 9 had head and neck cancer. In the dose-escalation cohort, approximately 80% of patients were male, and the mean age was around 60 years with a range of roughly 23 to 90. Prior anti-PD-1, anti-PD-L1 or anti-CTLA-4 therapy was permitted, and 40% of dose-escalation patients had received checkpoint inhibitors. Partial responses were achieved by three dose-escalation patients, of whom one had hepatocellular carcinoma and two had cutaneous melanoma. The point of sequencing TCRbeta in the periphery was to test whether ivuxolimab changed TCR sequence diversity and drove clonal T-cell expansion. The paper describes the monotherapy dose-escalation part (N ≈ 52 patients) of the phase I trial of ivuxolimab. General findings and caveats noted by the study authors: At doses from 0.1 to 3.0 mg/kg, clonal expansion was seen in both CD4+ and CD8+ blood T cells between baseline and week 6. On average, CD8+ T cells showed more expanded clones than CD4+ T cells after ivuxolimab. Partial responders in the 0.1-3.0 mg/kg groups had among the lowest normalized peripheral clonal expansion, especially among CD8+ T cells. The antigen specificity of the clonally expanded peripheral T cells was not determined. Low levels of normalized T-cell clonal expansion were also seen in some patients who did not respond.

Concerning this clone: Its cognate antigen has yet to be identified. There are no base qualities to consult, and no much larger clone falls within one base.

For sequencing of the TCRbeta CDR3 region, genomic DNA was extracted from the sorted cells. The immunoSEQ Assay was used to sequence the TCRbeta CDR3 regions. The table comes from immuneACCESS by way of TCRdb, which keeps in-frame sequences with V and J called. Part of the clones is missing from these tables; in studies checked, under half for an unresolved V gene and the rest for unknown reasons. This sample holds 90,000 to 100,000 clones; 95% to 97% were observed only once. The ten largest clones represent around 2% of the sample. The trial excluded patients who had a history of autoimmune disease or who were on systemic immunosuppression. Peripheral blood for TCR sequencing was collected from all dose cohorts at baseline, on cycle 4 day 1, and on cycle 7 day 1. Samples came from an open-label, multicenter, first-in-human phase I dose-escalation trial of ivuxolimab. Adults with locally advanced or metastatic melanoma, renal cell, hepatocellular, or head and neck squamous cell carcinoma were enrolled in the trial. Before TCR sequencing, CD4+ and CD8+ T cells were separately sorted from peripheral blood.

V loses 5 bases of germline sequence and J loses 0 bases, and the interval between the two ends is 9 bases. CDR1 and CDR2, per the germline V gene (reference sequence), are SEHNR and FQNEAQ. Spanning cysteine to phenylalanine, the CDR3 consists of 14 amino acids. The DNA shown is the 42-base CDR3, in frame from base 1. The rearranged segments are TRBV7-9 and TRBJ2-3; the D gene is perhaps TRBD1, from 5 matching bases. Material: CD4+ or CD8+ T cells sorted from blood, obtained in a trial of the OX40 agonist ivuxolimab. The sequence derives from an adult with an advanced solid tumor such as melanoma, head and neck, liver or kidney cancer. The DNA sequence reads TGTGCCAGCAGCAGACAGAGAAGCACAGATACGCAGTATTTT. Its protein reads: CASSRQRSTDTQYF.